This TCR beta chain emerged from a study of blood T cell repertoires in COVID-19. Overall study context: In each case, the material was cDNA or gDNA derived from T cells, B-cell-depleted T cells, or PBMCs.

Cohorts were determined from participant-reported clinical history. Each recovered donor of Cohort 3 presented with two negative PCRs, clearance, or symptom resolution. V was pared by 1 base and J by 7 bases, with 13 bases between. Germline-derived CDR1 and CDR2 are ENHRY and SYGVKD. The CDR3 contains 14 residues. Authors' methods: From reference gene primer amplification, estimates of nucleated cell counts were derived. Libraries were prepared by immunoSEQ multiplex PCR; TCRdb keeps only in-frame clonotypes and omits some of them. V and J calls and clone size are given by that table; D and trimming were obtained from the DNA. The data contain roughly 280,000 clones, about nine tenths of them singletons.

V is TRBV10-3 and J is TRBJ1-2, with TRBD1 as a possible D gene (5 bases). The sequence was collected from a woman between 55 and 75 years old who had recovered from COVID-19. The sequenced material came from PBMCs or T cells enriched from blood (not recorded which). The CDR3 DNA reads TGTGCCATCAGTGAGTGGGCAGGGCAGGGTGGCTACACCTTC. It codes for CAISEWAGQGGYTF.